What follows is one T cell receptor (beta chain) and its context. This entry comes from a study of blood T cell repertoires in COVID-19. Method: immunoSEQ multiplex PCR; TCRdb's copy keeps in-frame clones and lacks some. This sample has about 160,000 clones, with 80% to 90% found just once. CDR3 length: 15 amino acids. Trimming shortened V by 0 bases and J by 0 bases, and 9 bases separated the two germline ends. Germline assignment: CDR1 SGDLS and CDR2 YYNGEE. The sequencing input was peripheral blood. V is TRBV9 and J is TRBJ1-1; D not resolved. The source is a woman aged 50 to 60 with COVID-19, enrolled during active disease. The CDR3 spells CASSVAVGMNTEAFF. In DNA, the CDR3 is TGTGCCAGCAGCGTAGCTGTCGGGATGAACACTGAAGCTTTCTTT. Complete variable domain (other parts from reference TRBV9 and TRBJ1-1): DSGVTQTPKHLITATGQRVTLRCSPRSGDLSVYWYQQSLDQGLQFLIQYYNGEERAKGNILERFSAQQFPDLHSELNLSSLELGDSALYFCASSVAVGMNTEAFFGQGTRLTVV.